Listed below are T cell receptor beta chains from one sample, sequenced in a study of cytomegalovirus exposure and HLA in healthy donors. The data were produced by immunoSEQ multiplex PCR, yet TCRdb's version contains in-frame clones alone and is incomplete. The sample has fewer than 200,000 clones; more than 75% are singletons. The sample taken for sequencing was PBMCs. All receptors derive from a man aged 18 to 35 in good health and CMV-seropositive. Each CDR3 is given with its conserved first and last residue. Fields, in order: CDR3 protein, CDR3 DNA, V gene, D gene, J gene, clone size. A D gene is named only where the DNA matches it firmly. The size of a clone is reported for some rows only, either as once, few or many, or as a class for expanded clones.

CDR3aa: CASGQFGNTEAFF
CDR3nt: TGTGCCAGCGGGCAATTCGGGAACACTGAAGCTTTCTTT
v_gene: TRBV2
d_gene: -
j_gene: TRBJ1-1
abundance: -

CDR3aa: CASRGTGRLETQYF
CDR3nt: TGTGCCAGCAGGGGGACAGGGCGACTGGAGACCCAGTACTTC
v_gene: TRBV27
d_gene: TRBD1
j_gene: TRBJ2-5
abundance: -

CDR3aa: CASSLDLSVLYEQYF
CDR3nt: TGCGCCAGCAGCTTGGATCTGTCAGTTTTATACGAGCAGTACTTC
v_gene: TRBV5-1
d_gene: -
j_gene: TRBJ2-7
abundance: -

CDR3aa: CSVGAYQETQYF
CDR3nt: TGCAGCGTTGGGGCTTACCAAGAGACCCAGTACTTC
v_gene: TRBV29-1
d_gene: -
j_gene: TRBJ2-5
abundance: -

CDR3aa: CASWAGRGNTEAFF
CDR3nt: TGTGCCAGTTGGGCGGGACGAGGTAACACTGAAGCTTTCTTT
v_gene: TRBV19
d_gene: -
j_gene: TRBJ1-1
abundance: -

CDR3aa: CASSFLGSEGGSPLHF
CDR3nt: TGCGCCAGCAGCTTTTTGGGTTCGGAGGGTGGTTCACCCCTCCACTTT
v_gene: TRBV5-1
d_gene: -
j_gene: TRBJ1-6
abundance: once

CDR3aa: CASRTENEETQYF
CDR3nt: TGTGCCAGCAGGACAGAAAACGAAGAGACCCAGTACTTC
v_gene: TRBV28
d_gene: -
j_gene: TRBJ2-5
abundance: -

CDR3aa: CASSLSGTYNEQFF
CDR3nt: TGTGCCAGCAGCTTAAGCGGCACCTACAATGAGCAGTTCTTC
v_gene: TRBV13
d_gene: -
j_gene: TRBJ2-1
abundance: -

CDR3aa: CASSLGTGGTEAFF
CDR3nt: TGTGCCAGCAGCTTGGGGACAGGGGGAACTGAAGCTTTCTTT
v_gene: TRBV5-6
d_gene: TRBD1
j_gene: TRBJ1-1
abundance: -

CDR3aa: CSVDGGGDTSYNEQFF
CDR3nt: TGCAGCGTTGACGGGGGTGGAGATACCTCCTACAATGAGCAGTTCTTC
v_gene: TRBV29-1
d_gene: -
j_gene: TRBJ2-1
abundance: -

CDR3aa: CASRRGQGMRGYTF
CDR3nt: TGTGCCAGCAGGCGGGGACAGGGTATGCGGGGCTACACCTTC
v_gene: TRBV28
d_gene: TRBD1
j_gene: TRBJ1-2
abundance: -

CDR3aa: CASSIGTGGGNEQFF
CDR3nt: TGTGCCAGCAGCATTGGGACAGGGGGGGGGAATGAGCAGTTCTTC
v_gene: TRBV7-3
d_gene: TRBD1
j_gene: TRBJ2-1
abundance: -

CDR3aa: CASRRGTGNQPQHF
CDR3nt: TGTGCCAGCAGGAGGGGGACAGGGAACCAGCCCCAGCATTTT
v_gene: TRBV2
d_gene: TRBD1
j_gene: TRBJ1-5
abundance: once

CDR3aa: CASSSGTPSYEQYF
CDR3nt: TGTGCCAGCAGTTCCGGGACACCCTCCTACGAGCAGTACTTC
v_gene: TRBV28
d_gene: -
j_gene: TRBJ2-7
abundance: few

CDR3aa: CASSPGQEGEKLFF
CDR3nt: TGTGCCAGCAGCCCGGGACAGGAGGGAGAAAAACTGTTTTTT
v_gene: TRBV28
d_gene: TRBD1
j_gene: TRBJ1-4
abundance: -

CDR3aa: CASRDTSYNEQFF
CDR3nt: TGTGCCAGCCGGGACACCTCCTACAATGAGCAGTTCTTC
v_gene: TRBV4-2
d_gene: -
j_gene: TRBJ2-1
abundance: -

CDR3aa: CASTKLPGQGRIRASPLHF
CDR3nt: TGTGCCAGCACCAAACTGCCGGGACAGGGTCGAATTCGTGCTTCACCCCTCCACTTT
v_gene: TRBV27
d_gene: TRBD1
j_gene: TRBJ1-6
abundance: few